The source of this T cell receptor beta chain is a study of blood T cells in healthy people across ages. V trimming: 10 bases; J trimming: 0 bases; junction bases outside the gene matches: 9. Per germline, CDR1 MDHEN and CDR2 SYDVKM. The CDR3 covers 15 residues. Study-wide results and limits: Both higher diversity and more naive CD4+ cells marked long-lived donors when set against aged donors. PBMC samples, being unsorted, prevented any conclusive comparison of naive and antigen-experienced cells.

Isolation recovered at least 6 million PBMCs from every sample. This clonotype showed up many times. Its antigen is not known. Combining a sample-barcoded 5' primer with a J-beta primer mix, a second PCR ran for roughly 6 to 12 cycles. A single record per CDR3 protein comes from TCRdb applying MiXCR to the 5' RACE reads. The table records about 1.5 million distinct CDR3 sequences, about 42% of them present only once. This sequence joins TRBV28 and TRBJ2-4, with 7 positions matching TRBD1. The source material was blood. This clonotype originated in a young woman in good health. The CDR3 DNA reads TGTGCCACTTGCGACAGGGCCTTAGCCAAAAACATTCAGTACTTC. Its protein is CATCDRALAKNIQYF.